These 18 T cell receptor beta chains were sequenced from one sample in a study of T cell responses to AZD1222 COVID-19 vaccine. Sequenced by immunoSEQ multiplex PCR; TCRdb stores in-frame clones only, minus some. Among some 150,000 clones listed, 90% to 95% were seen once. The source was peripheral blood, collected on day 0 of AZD1222 vaccination. The source of these receptors is an adult in good health.

The genes are TRBV5-1 and TRBJ2-2; D might be TRBD2 (5 bases). The ends were cut back, 5 bases at V and 2 bases at J, with 10 bases in the middle. Germline lookup yields CDR1 SGHRS and CDR2 YFSETQ. The CDR3 runs 14 residues. The DNA of the CDR3 is TGCGCCAGCAGTCGGGAATTTAACACCGGGGAGCTGTTTTTT. Amino acids: CASSREFNTGELFF.

The chain has TRBV25-1 and TRBJ1-1; 9 nucleotides match TRBD1. The germline V gene has CDR1 MGHDK and CDR2 SYGVNS. There are 15 residues in the CDR3. Losses at the gene ends were 5 bases for V and 0 bases for J; bases not matched to a gene: 4. The CDR3 DNA reads as TGTGCCAGCAGTAAACAGGGGGCCTTGAACACTGAAGCTTTCTTT. Translated, it gives CASSKQGALNTEAFF. The full variable domain, rest sourced from reference TRBV25-1 and TRBJ1-1, is EADIYQTPRYLVIGTGKKITLECSQTMGHDKMYWYQQDPGMELHLIHYSYGVNSTEKGDLSSESTVSRIRTEHFPLTLESARPSHTSQYLCASSKQGALNTEAFFGQGTRLTVV.

This chain uses TRBV27 with TRBJ2-1; the D is unclear. The V end was cut by 3 bases, the J end by 9 bases, with 9 bases between. CDR1 and CDR2 (germline): MNHEY, SMNVEV (reference sequence). The CDR3 consists of 12 residues. The CDR3 is CASSFGRAEQFF. The DNA of the CDR3 is TGTGCCAGCAGTTTCGGAAGGGCTGAGCAGTTCTTC.

This chain uses TRBV18 with TRBJ1-5; the D gene is possibly TRBD1 (6 bases). V lost 0 bases and J lost 6, with 12 bases in between. The V gene's germline CDR1 is KGHSH and CDR2 LQKENI. This CDR3 is built from 15 residues. CDR3 residues: CASSPPAGETQPQHF. CDR3 coding DNA: TGTGCCAGCTCACCACCGGCAGGGGAGACTCAGCCCCAGCATTTT.

The rearrangement joins TRBV15 to TRBJ1-5; 8 nucleotides line up with TRBD1. After removal of 4 bases from V and 6 bases from J, the junction contained 8 bases not matched to a gene. CDR1 and CDR2 from the germline V gene are LNHNV and YYDKDF (reference sequence). CDR3 length equals 15 residues. Written as DNA, the CDR3 is TGTGCCACCAGCATAGTACAGGGGGAAGGTCAGCCCCAGCATTTT. This gives the protein CATSIVQGEGQPQHF.

V usage is TRBV19 and J usage is TRBJ2-5; 7 nucleotides align to TRBD1. The length of the CDR3 is 13 residues. V shed 6 bases, J shed 2 bases, and the junction held 3 bases outside the gene matches. Germline CDR1 LNHDA, CDR2 SQIVND (reference sequence). The CDR3 DNA reads TGTGCCAGTAGCCGGGACAGACAAGAGACCCAGTACTTC. It yields the protein CASSRDRQETQYF.

The chain is built from TRBV18 and TRBJ1-2, with unresolved D. The germline V and J ends were trimmed by 3 bases and 6 bases, with 11 bases remaining between them. This CDR3 region has 13 residues. CDR1 and CDR2 (germline): KGHSH, LQKENI. The CDR3 region is CASSPEEYHGYTF. CDR3 DNA: TGTGCCAGCTCACCCGAGGAGTATCATGGCTACACCTTC.

The chain uses TRBV13 and TRBJ2-1, with 12 bases fitting TRBD2. Looked up from germline, CDR1 is PRHDT and CDR2 is FYEKMQ (reference sequence). This CDR3 has 16 residues. Trimming removed 5 bases from V and 5 bases from J; junction bases left unmatched: 7. CDR3 coding DNA: TGTGCCAGCAGCCCAACGGGACTAGCGGGCCACAATGAGCAGTTCTTC. As protein: CASSPTGLAGHNEQFF.

The rearrangement links TRBV29-1 to TRBJ1-1; D not certain. CDR3 size: 13 residues. The V end lost 4 bases, the J end lost 6 bases, and 15 bases lay between the germline ends. Germline assignment: CDR1 SQVTM and CDR2 ANQGSEA. For the CDR3, the DNA is TGCAGCGTTGTCAGACTCATGTGGCCTGAAGCTTTCTTT. Residues: CSVVRLMWPEAFF.

The chain is built from TRBV10-3 and TRBJ1-3, with D possibly matching TRBD1 (6 bases). V was trimmed by 2 bases and J by 0 bases, leaving 11 bases between them. This CDR3 comprises 16 residues. Germline V CDR1 and CDR2: ENHRY, SYGVKD. The CDR3 protein is CAISERQDHSGNTIYF. The DNA of the CDR3 is TGTGCCATCAGTGAGAGACAGGACCACTCTGGAAACACCATATATTTT.

The J gene is TRBJ1-5, the V gene TRBV15; D is perhaps TRBD1 (5 bases). V was cut by 4 bases and J by 1 base, with 11 bases left in between. Germline CDR1 and CDR2: LNHNV and YYDKDF (reference sequence). The CDR3 length is 15 residues. The CDR3 loop reads CATSTRVRSNQPQHF. CDR3 coding DNA: TGTGCCACCAGCACCAGGGTTCGAAGCAATCAGCCCCAGCATTTT.

As DNA, the CDR3 is TGTGCCAGCAGCTTCGGCTGGCCCTCTGGAAACACCATATATTTT. Residues: CASSFGWPSGNTIYF. The rearrangement uses TRBV7-8 and TRBJ1-3; D is uncertain. Germline V gene sequence: CDR1 SGHVS, CDR2 FQNEAQ. The CDR3 loop spans 15 amino acids. Deletions cut 3 bases from V and 0 bases from J, with 9 bases between.

V gene TRBV5-1 combines with J gene TRBJ1-2; 8 bases align to TRBD1. Trimming cost V 4 bases and J 9 bases; bases outside gene matches: 14. The CDR3 extends over 15 amino acids. Per germline, CDR1 SGHRS and CDR2 YFSETQ. CDR3 bases: TGCGCCAGCAGCAGCGGACAGGGTGACAAGTATAGCTACACCTTC. Protein product: CASSSGQGDKYSYTF. Based on the CDR3 plus reference TRBV5-1 and TRBJ1-2, the full variable domain is KAGVTQTPRYLIKTRGQQVTLSCSPISGHRSVSWYQQTPGQGLQFLFEYFSETQRNKGNFPGRFSGRQFSNSRSEMNVSTLELGDSALYLCASSSGQGDKYSYTFGSGTRLTVV.

This rearrangement joins TRBV6-2 or TRBV6-3 to TRBJ1-5; TRBD1 matches 9 bases. The CDR3 extends over 17 amino acids. V shed 6 bases, J shed 4 bases, and the junction held 13 bases outside the gene matches. Germline V gene lookup returns CDR1 MNHEY and CDR2 SVGEGT. CDR3 loop: CASSQTIDRGINQPQHF. CDR3 bases: TGTGCCAGCAGCCAGACTATTGACAGGGGGATAAATCAGCCCCAGCATTTT.

The chain carries TRBV9 and TRBJ2-1; D gene unclear. Trimming removed 0 bases from V and 9 bases from J, with 13 bases in between. Germline assignment: CDR1 SGDLS and CDR2 YYNGEE. The CDR3 spans 14 residues. The DNA for the CDR3 is TGTGCCAGCAGCGTAGTGGTGTCGATCGGTGAGCAGTTCTTC. Encoded protein: CASSVVVSIGEQFF.

The chain uses TRBV6-6 and TRBJ2-7; D is unresolved. The germline CDR1 and CDR2 sequences are MNHNY and SVGAGI (reference sequence). The CDR3 is 12 residues long. V lost 5 bases and J lost 2, with 7 bases in between. The CDR3 sequence is CASSPTTYEQYF. The DNA of the CDR3 is TGTGCCAGCAGTCCGACGACCTACGAGCAGTACTTC.

This chain links TRBV5-1 with TRBJ1-1, with D unclear. V was pared by 0 bases and J by 2 bases, with 8 bases between. The germline CDR1 and CDR2 sequences are SGHRS and YFSETQ. The CDR3 extends over 14 amino acids. CDR3 DNA sequence: TGCGCCAGCAGCTTGGAGACCGTAAACACTGAAGCTTTCTTT. Translation: CASSLETVNTEAFF.

The chain has TRBV5-8 and TRBJ1-1; D gene ambiguous. The CDR3 covers 13 residues. Germline CDR1 is SGHTS and CDR2 is YDEGEE. The ends were cut back, 3 bases at V and 1 base at J, with 7 bases in the middle. The CDR3 loop is CASSSGKNTEAFF. In DNA, the CDR3 is TGTGCCAGCAGCTCGGGGAAGAACACTGAAGCTTTCTTT.